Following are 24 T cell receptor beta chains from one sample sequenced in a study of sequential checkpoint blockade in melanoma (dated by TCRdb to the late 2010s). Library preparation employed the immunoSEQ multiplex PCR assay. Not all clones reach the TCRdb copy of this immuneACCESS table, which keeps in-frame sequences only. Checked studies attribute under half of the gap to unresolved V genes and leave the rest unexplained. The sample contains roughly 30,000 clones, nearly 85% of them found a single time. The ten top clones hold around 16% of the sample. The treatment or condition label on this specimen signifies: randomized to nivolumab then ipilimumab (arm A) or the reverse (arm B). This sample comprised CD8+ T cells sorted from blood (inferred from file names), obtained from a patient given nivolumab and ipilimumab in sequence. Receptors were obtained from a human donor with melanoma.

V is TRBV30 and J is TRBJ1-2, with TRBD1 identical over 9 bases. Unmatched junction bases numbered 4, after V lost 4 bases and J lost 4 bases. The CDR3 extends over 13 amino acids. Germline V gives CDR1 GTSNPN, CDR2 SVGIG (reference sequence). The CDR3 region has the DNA TGTGCCTGGACGGAGGACAGGGGCTATGGCTACACCTTC. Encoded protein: CAWTEDRGYGYTF.

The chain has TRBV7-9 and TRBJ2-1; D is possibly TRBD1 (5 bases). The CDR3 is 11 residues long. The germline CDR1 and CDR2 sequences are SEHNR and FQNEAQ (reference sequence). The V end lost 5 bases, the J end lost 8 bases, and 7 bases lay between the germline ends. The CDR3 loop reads CASSRGDEQFF. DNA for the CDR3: TGTGCCAGCAGCAGGGGTGATGAGCAGTTCTTC.

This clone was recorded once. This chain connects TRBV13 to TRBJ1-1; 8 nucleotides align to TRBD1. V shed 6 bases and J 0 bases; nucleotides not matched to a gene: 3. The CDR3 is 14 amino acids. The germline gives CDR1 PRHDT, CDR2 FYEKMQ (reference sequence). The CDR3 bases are TGTGCCAGCAGGTGGACAGGGATGAACACTGAAGCTTTCTTT. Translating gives CASRWTGMNTEAFF.

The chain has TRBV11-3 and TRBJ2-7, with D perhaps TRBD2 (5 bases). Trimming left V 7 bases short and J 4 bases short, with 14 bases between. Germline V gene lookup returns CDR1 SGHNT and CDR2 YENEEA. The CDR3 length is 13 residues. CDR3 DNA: TGTGCCAGCACCTCCCCGGGATTATACGAGCAGTACTTC. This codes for CASTSPGLYEQYF.

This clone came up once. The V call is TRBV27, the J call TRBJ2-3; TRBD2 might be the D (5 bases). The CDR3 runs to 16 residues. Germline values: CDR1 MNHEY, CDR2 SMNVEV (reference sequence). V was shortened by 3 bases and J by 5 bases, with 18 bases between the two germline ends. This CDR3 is CASSFGGQTWVDTQYF. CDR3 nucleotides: TGTGCCAGCAGTTTTGGAGGCCAGACATGGGTAGATACGCAGTATTTT.

CDR3 in amino acids: CASSSRPGGYTF. Here the CDR3 DNA reads TGTGCCAGCAGCTCTCGGCCGGGGGGCTACACCTTC. The rearrangement links TRBV7-3 to TRBJ1-2; D ambiguous. Germline CDR1 and CDR2: SGHTA and FQGTGA. There are 12 residues in the CDR3. The V end was cut by 4 bases, the J end by 8 bases, with 11 bases between.

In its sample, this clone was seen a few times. In DNA form, the CDR3 reads TGTGCCAGCAGCTCAGGATGGGGCTACACCTTC. It yields the protein CASSSGWGYTF. This rearrangement joins TRBV7-9 to TRBJ1-2; D is undetermined. Trimming took 4 bases from V and 8 from J, leaving 8 bases between them. The CDR3 has 11 residues. Per the germline V gene, CDR1 is SEHNR and CDR2 is FQNEAQ (reference sequence).

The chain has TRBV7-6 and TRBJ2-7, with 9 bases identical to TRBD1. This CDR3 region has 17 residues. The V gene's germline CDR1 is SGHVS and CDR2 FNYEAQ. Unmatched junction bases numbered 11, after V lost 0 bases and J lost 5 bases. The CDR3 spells CASSLAGAGQGTDEQYF. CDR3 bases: TGTGCCAGCAGCTTAGCGGGGGCGGGACAGGGTACAGACGAGCAGTACTTC.

The CDR3 DNA is TGTGCCAGCAGCCCCGTCACTCCCGGGGGTGACGAGCAGTACTTC. Residues: CASSPVTPGGDEQYF. The chain carries TRBV7-9 and TRBJ2-7, with D maybe TRBD2 (6 bases). V was pared by 5 bases and J by 5 bases, with 19 bases between. The germline gives CDR1 SEHNR, CDR2 FQNEAQ (reference sequence). This CDR3 has 15 amino acids.

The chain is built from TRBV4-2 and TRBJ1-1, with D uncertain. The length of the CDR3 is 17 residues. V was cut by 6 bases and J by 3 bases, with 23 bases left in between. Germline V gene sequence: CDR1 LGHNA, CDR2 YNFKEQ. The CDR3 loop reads CASSDSTRHSVDTEAFF. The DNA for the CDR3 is TGTGCCAGCAGTGATTCTACACGACACTCTGTCGACACTGAAGCTTTCTTT.

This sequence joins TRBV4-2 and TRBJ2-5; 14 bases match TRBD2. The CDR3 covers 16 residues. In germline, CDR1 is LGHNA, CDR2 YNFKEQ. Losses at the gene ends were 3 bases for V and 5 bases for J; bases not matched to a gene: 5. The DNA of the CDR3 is TGTGCCAGCAGCCAGGGGACTAGCGGGAGTTCGGAGACCCAGTACTTC. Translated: CASSQGTSGSSETQYF.

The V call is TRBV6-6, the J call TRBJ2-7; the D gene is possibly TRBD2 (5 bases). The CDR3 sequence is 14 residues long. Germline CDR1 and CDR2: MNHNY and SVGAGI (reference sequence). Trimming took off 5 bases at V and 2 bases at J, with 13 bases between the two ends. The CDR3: CASSTDMEAYEQYF. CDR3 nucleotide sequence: TGTGCCAGCAGTACCGACATGGAGGCCTACGAGCAGTACTTC.

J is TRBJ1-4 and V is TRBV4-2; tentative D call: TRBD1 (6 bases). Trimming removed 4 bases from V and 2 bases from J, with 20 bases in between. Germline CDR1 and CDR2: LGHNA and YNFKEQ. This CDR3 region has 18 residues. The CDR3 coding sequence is TGTGCCAGCAGCCTACAGGAGGGGGGGCCCATCACTAATGAAAAACTGTTTTTT. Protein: CASSLQEGGPITNEKLFF.

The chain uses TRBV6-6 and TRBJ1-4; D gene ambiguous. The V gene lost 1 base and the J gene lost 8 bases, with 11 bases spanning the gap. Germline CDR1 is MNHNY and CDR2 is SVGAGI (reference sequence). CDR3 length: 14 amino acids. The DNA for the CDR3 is TGTGCCAGCAGTTACTGGTCCGGAGGGGAAAAACTGTTTTTT. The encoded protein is CASSYWSGGEKLFF.

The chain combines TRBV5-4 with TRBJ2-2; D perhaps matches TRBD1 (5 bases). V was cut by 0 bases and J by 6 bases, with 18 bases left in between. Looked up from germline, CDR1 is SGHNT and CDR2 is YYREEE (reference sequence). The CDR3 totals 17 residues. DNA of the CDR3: TGTGCCAGCAGCTTGGCAGGGTTTGGATCCCGGCCCGGGGAGCTGTTTTTT. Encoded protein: CASSLAGFGSRPGELFF.

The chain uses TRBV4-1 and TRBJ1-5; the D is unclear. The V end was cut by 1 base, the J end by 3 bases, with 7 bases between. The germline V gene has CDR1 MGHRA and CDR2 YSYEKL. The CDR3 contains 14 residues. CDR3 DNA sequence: TGCGCCAGCAGCCAAGTCCGGGTCAATCAGCCCCAGCATTTT. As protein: CASSQVRVNQPQHF.

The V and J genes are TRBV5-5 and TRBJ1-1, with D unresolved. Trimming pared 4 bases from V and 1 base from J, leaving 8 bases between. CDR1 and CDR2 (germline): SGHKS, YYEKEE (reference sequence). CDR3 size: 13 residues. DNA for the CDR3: TGTGCCAGCAGCCTAGCGGGGAACACTGAAGCTTTCTTT. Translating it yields CASSLAGNTEAFF.

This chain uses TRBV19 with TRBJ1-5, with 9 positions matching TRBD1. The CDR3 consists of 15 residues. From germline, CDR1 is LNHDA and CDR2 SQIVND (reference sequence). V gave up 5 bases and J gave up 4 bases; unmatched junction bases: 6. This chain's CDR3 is CASSFGQGRNQPQHF. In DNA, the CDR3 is TGTGCCAGTAGTTTCGGACAGGGGCGGAATCAGCCCCAGCATTTT.

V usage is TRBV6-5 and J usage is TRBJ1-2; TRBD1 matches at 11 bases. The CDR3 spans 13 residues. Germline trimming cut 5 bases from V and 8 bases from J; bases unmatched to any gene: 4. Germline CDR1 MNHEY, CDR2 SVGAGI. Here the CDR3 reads CASSRDRGNGYTF. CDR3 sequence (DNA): TGTGCCAGCAGTCGGGACAGGGGGAACGGCTACACCTTC.

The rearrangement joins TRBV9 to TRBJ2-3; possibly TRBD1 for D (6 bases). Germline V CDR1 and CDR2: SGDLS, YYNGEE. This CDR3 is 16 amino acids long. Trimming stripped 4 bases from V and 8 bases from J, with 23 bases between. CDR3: CASSPRAGEGVGTQYF. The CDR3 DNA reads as TGTGCCAGCAGCCCAAGGGCAGGGGAAGGGGTGGGTACGCAGTATTTT.

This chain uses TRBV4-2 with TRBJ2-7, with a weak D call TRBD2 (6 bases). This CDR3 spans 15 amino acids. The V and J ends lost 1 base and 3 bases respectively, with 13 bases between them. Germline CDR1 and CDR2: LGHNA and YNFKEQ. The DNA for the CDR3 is TGTGCCAGCAGCCAAGGGCTAGCGATTTTCTACGAGCAGTACTTC. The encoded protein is CASSQGLAIFYEQYF.

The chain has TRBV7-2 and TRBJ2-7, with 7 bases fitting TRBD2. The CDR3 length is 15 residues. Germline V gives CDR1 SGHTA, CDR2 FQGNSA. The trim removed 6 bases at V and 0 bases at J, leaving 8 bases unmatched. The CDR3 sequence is CASSPPPSGSYEQYF. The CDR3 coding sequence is TGTGCCAGCAGTCCGCCTCCTAGCGGCTCCTACGAGCAGTACTTC.

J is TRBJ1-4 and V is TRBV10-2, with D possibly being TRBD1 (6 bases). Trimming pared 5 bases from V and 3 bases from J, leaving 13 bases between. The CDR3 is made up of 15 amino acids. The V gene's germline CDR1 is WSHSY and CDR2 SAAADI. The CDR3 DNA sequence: TGCGCCAGCAGTCCAACAGGGATCTCTAATGAAAAACTGTTTTTT. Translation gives CASSPTGISNEKLFF.

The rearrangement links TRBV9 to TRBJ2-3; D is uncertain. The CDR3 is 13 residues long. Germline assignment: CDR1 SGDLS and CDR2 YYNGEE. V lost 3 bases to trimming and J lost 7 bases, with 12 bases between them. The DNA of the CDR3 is TGTGCCAGCAGCGACTATATTGTAAATACGCAGTATTTT. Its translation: CASSDYIVNTQYF.